Listed here are 29 T cell receptor beta chains from one sample, sequenced in a study of control samples from healthy donors and cancer patients (dated by TCRdb to the early 2020s). Library creation used the immunoSEQ multiplex PCR assay. TCRdb retrieved this table from immuneACCESS and kept in-frame rearrangements only. Not all clones are present; in checked studies, unresolved V genes account for under half, and no reason is known for the remainder. Counted in this sample were under 75,000 clones; about nine tenths of them appeared once. More than 1% of the sample belongs to the ten largest clones. Source material: PBMCs. Receptors originate from a woman between 50 and 59 years old with colorectal cancer.

CDR3 DNA sequence: TGCGCCAGCAGCTTGGGTTTCTTGGGGAACGAGCAGTACTTC. It codes for CASSLGFLGNEQYF. V gene TRBV5-1 combines with J gene TRBJ2-7, with D hard to call. Trimming removed 0 bases from V and 5 bases from J, with 12 bases in between. CDR1 SGHRS and CDR2 YFSETQ come from the germline V gene. This CDR3 is 14 amino acids long.

The chain uses TRBV19 and TRBJ1-2; no clear D gene. Germline V gene data show CDR1 as LNHDA and CDR2 as SQIVND (reference sequence). The V end lost 5 bases, the J end lost 7 bases, and 17 bases lay between the germline ends. This CDR3 contains 14 residues. In nucleotides, the CDR3 is TGTGCCAGTAGTCCAACGGACGGGGAGGGTGGCTACACCTTC. It encodes CASSPTDGEGGYTF.

This chain connects TRBV11-3 to TRBJ2-2; D is perhaps TRBD1 or TRBD2 (5 bases each). V shed 5 bases and J shed 4 bases, with 11 bases lying between them. CDR3 length equals 14 residues. CDR1 is SGHNT, CDR2 YENEEA, per germline. The CDR3 sequence: CASSLGRSTGELFF. The CDR3 DNA reads TGTGCCAGCAGCCTGGGACGATCCACCGGGGAGCTGTTTTTT.

The chain recombines TRBV5-1 with TRBJ2-5; D ambiguous. Germline CDR1 and CDR2: SGHRS and YFSETQ. CDR3 size: 13 residues. V was clipped by 0 bases and J by 3 bases, with 6 bases between them. CDR3 sequence reads: CASSLGGEETQYF. CDR3 DNA: TGCGCCAGCAGCTTGGGTGGCGAAGAGACCCAGTACTTC.

V usage is TRBV5-1 and J usage is TRBJ2-1, with TRBD2 matching over 14 bases. V shed 4 bases, J shed 2 bases, and the junction held 5 bases outside the gene matches. There are 17 residues in the CDR3. CDR1 and CDR2 (germline): SGHRS, YFSETQ. Written as DNA, the CDR3 is TGCGCCAGCAGCACCGGGACTAGCGGGGGAACCTACAATGAGCAGTTCTTC. As protein: CASSTGTSGGTYNEQFF.

The gene calls are TRBV18 and TRBJ2-1; 11 positions match TRBD2. Trimming took 3 bases from V and 4 from J; bases not matched to a gene: 2. The germline V gene encodes CDR1 KGHSH and CDR2 LQKENI. The CDR3 runs to 15 residues. CDR3 coding DNA: TGTGCCAGCTCACCGACTAGCGGGGCTTACAATGAGCAGTTCTTC. This encodes CASSPTSGAYNEQFF.

The V and J genes are TRBV11-2 and TRBJ1-2; TRBD1 matches 7 bases. The CDR3 totals 13 residues. With 1 base clipped from V and 8 bases from J, the junction kept 4 bases outside the gene matches. Germline loops: CDR1 SGHAT, CDR2 FQNNGV. The CDR3 DNA is TGTGCCAGCAGCTTAGGGGGACAGCGAGGCTACACCTTC. Encoded protein: CASSLGGQRGYTF.

This chain connects TRBV27 to TRBJ1-5; TRBD1 matches 7 bases. The length of the CDR3 is 16 residues. V shed 2 bases and J 3 bases; nucleotides not matched to a gene: 7. The germline V gene has CDR1 MNHEY and CDR2 SMNVEV (reference sequence). The CDR3 loop is CASSLPTGVNNQPQHF. DNA for the CDR3: TGTGCCAGCAGTTTACCCACAGGGGTGAACAATCAGCCCCAGCATTTT.

The chain employs TRBV18 and TRBJ2-3; 10 positions match TRBD1. The CDR3 contains 18 residues. V dropped 5 bases and J dropped 4; count of bases not matched to a gene: 15. Germline V lookup: CDR1 KGHSH, CDR2 LQKENI. Here the CDR3 reads CASSTTSPGQGGADTQYF. For the CDR3, the DNA is TGTGCCAGCTCAACTACCAGTCCCGGACAGGGGGGAGCAGATACGCAGTATTTT. Looking up the rest from reference TRBV18 and TRBJ2-3 gives the full variable domain: NAGVMQNPRHLVRRRGQEARLRCSPMKGHSHVYWYRQLPEEGLKFMVYLQKENIIDESGMPKERFSAEFPKEGPSILRIQQVVRGDSAAYFCASSTTSPGQGGADTQYFGPGTRLTVL.

The rearrangement uses TRBV4-1 and TRBJ1-2, with a weak D call TRBD1 (5 bases). The CDR3 consists of 14 residues. Germline CDR1 reads MGHRA; CDR2 reads YSYEKL. With 0 bases removed from V and 4 bases from J, the gap between germline ends came to 9 bases. The CDR3 protein is CASSQDLGGYGYTF. The CDR3 DNA reads TGCGCCAGCAGCCAAGATTTGGGGGGCTATGGCTACACCTTC.

This chain connects TRBV9 to TRBJ2-3, with D tentatively TRBD2 (6 bases). Trimming stripped 4 bases from V and 6 bases from J, with 12 bases between. Germline CDR1 SGDLS, CDR2 YYNGEE. The CDR3 has 13 amino acids. The CDR3 DNA is TGTGCCAGCAGCATTGGACTAACGGATACGCAGTATTTT. Residues: CASSIGLTDTQYF.

The chain uses TRBV6-5 and TRBJ2-1; TRBD2 matches at 15 bases. Germline-derived CDR1 and CDR2 are MNHEY and SVGAGI. This CDR3 has 15 residues. The V segment lost 6 bases and the J segment 7 bases; nucleotides outside the gene matches: 4. CDR3 amino acids: CASRAGLAGGNEQFF. CDR3 in DNA: TGTGCCAGCAGGGCGGGACTAGCGGGAGGAAATGAGCAGTTCTTC.

As regards this clone: Other DNA sequences from this sample encode an identical CDR3 as well. This chain joins TRBV3-1 (or the pseudogene TRBV3-2) and TRBJ2-5; D is perhaps TRBD2 (7 bases). The CDR3 spans 15 residues. CDR1 is LGHDT, CDR2 YNNKEL, per germline (reference sequence). Deletions cut 0 bases from V and 7 bases from J, with 15 bases between. CDR3 coding DNA: TGTGCCAGCAGCCAAGAAGGGGGGGCGGGCGGGACCCAGTACTTC. This gives the protein CASSQEGGAGGTQYF.

In this sample, this clone is medium-sized (0.01 to 0.1%). The chain is built from TRBV12-5 and TRBJ2-1, with TRBD1 matching over 7 bases. Germline V lookup: CDR1 LGHNT, CDR2 FRNRAP. This CDR3 comprises 15 residues. V shed 3 bases and J 4 bases; nucleotides not matched to a gene: 6. In DNA, the CDR3 is TGTGCTAGTGGTTTTAGGGACAGCCTTTACAATGAGCAGTTCTTC. As protein: CASGFRDSLYNEQFF. Complete variable domain (other parts from reference TRBV12-5 and TRBJ2-1): DARVTQTPRHKVTEMGQEVTMRCQPILGHNTVFWYRQTMMQGLELLAYFRNRAPLDDSGMPKDRFSAEMPDATLATLKIQPSEPRDSAVYFCASGFRDSLYNEQFFGPGTRLTVL.

The genes are TRBV7-2 and TRBJ2-1; no clear D gene. The ends were cut back, 3 bases at V and 6 bases at J, with 6 bases in the middle. The CDR3 has 12 residues. Germline CDR1 SGHTA, CDR2 FQGNSA. The CDR3 sequence: CASSLASNEQFF. CDR3 in DNA: TGTGCCAGCAGCTTGGCCTCCAATGAGCAGTTCTTC. Filled out from reference TRBV7-2 and TRBJ2-1, the complete variable domain reads GAGVSQSPSNKVTEKGKDVELRCDPISGHTALYWYRQSLGQGLEFLIYFQGNSAPDKSGLPSDRFSAERTGGSVSTLTIQRTQQEDSAVYLCASSLASNEQFFGPGTRLTVL.

V is TRBV6-6 and J is TRBJ2-5, with D hard to call. This CDR3 is built from 13 residues. V lost 5 bases and J lost 8, with 15 bases in between. The germline gives CDR1 MNHNY, CDR2 SVGAGI (reference sequence). The CDR3 nucleotides read TGTGCCAGCAGTGATCCTCGGGCGAATACCCAGTACTTC. The encoded protein is CASSDPRANTQYF.

The chain carries TRBV7-9 and TRBJ2-5; TRBD2 is a possible D gene (5 bases). The germline gives CDR1 SEHNR, CDR2 FQNEAQ (reference sequence). The CDR3 extends over 13 amino acids. Trimming removed 0 bases at V and 4 bases at J, with 6 bases between. CDR3 amino acids: CASSLAGVETQYF. As DNA, the CDR3 is TGTGCCAGCAGCTTAGCGGGAGTAGAGACCCAGTACTTC.

V gene TRBV4-2 combines with J gene TRBJ2-1; perhaps TRBD1 as D (6 bases). Looked up from germline, CDR1 is LGHNA and CDR2 is YNFKEQ. The CDR3 is 15 amino acids. Trimming shortened V by 4 bases and J by 7 bases, and 17 bases separated the two germline ends. The chain's CDR3 is CASSRNPGQINEQFF. The CDR3 DNA reads TGTGCCAGCAGCCGCAACCCGGGACAAATTAATGAGCAGTTCTTC.

The chain recombines TRBV5-1 with TRBJ2-5; D unclear. Per the germline V gene, CDR1 is SGHRS and CDR2 is YFSETQ. The V end lost 4 bases, the J end lost 3 bases, and 13 bases lay between the germline ends. The CDR3 covers 14 residues. CDR3 region: CASSPGVPKETQYF. The CDR3 DNA follows: TGCGCCAGCAGCCCCGGAGTGCCCAAAGAGACCCAGTACTTC.

The chain couples TRBV12-3 or TRBV12-4 to TRBJ1-1; no reliable D call. The CDR3 extends over 12 amino acids. V lost 3 bases and J 11 bases, leaving 13 bases between the germline ends. The CDR3 is CASSFNPVEAFF. Written as DNA, the CDR3 is TGTGCCAGCAGTTTTAATCCAGTTGAGGCTTTCTTT.

This clone has a handful of counts. This chain uses TRBV5-1 with TRBJ1-4, with D unclear. The CDR3 is made up of 14 amino acids. Trimming removed 5 bases from V and 0 bases from J, with 8 bases in between. CDR1 is SGHRS and CDR2 is YFSETQ in the germline V gene. The CDR3 protein is CASRVGPTNEKLFF. In nucleotides, the CDR3 is TGCGCCAGCAGAGTTGGTCCAACTAATGAAAAACTGTTTTTT.

The chain employs TRBV27 and TRBJ1-1; D is unclear. The V end was cut by 2 bases, the J end by 3 bases, with 13 bases between. CDR1 is MNHEY, CDR2 SMNVEV, per germline (reference sequence). CDR3 length: 15 amino acids. The CDR3 DNA sequence: TGTGCCAGCAGTTTAAAGTCTCTCCGGGACACTGAAGCTTTCTTT. It translates to CASSLKSLRDTEAFF.

This chain uses TRBV4-2 with TRBJ2-2; no clear D gene. V lost 0 bases and J 6 bases, leaving 5 bases between the germline ends. The CDR3 contains 13 residues. Germline V gene lookup returns CDR1 LGHNA and CDR2 YNFKEQ. The CDR3 DNA sequence: TGTGCCAGCAGCCAAGACGTGTCCGGGGAGCTGTTTTTT. Residues: CASSQDVSGELFF.

The sample holds one count of this clone. The J gene is TRBJ2-1, the V gene TRBV5-1, with D possibly matching TRBD1 (6 bases). This CDR3 region has 15 residues. V was clipped by 4 bases and J by 4 bases, with 15 bases between them. Germline V gene data show CDR1 as SGHRS and CDR2 as YFSETQ. CDR3 amino acids: CASSPFGQGYNEQFF. Here the CDR3 DNA reads TGCGCCAGCAGCCCGTTTGGGCAGGGGTACAATGAGCAGTTCTTC.

The rearrangement uses TRBV4-2 and TRBJ2-1; a weak D match, TRBD1 (6 bases). The CDR3 totals 14 residues. Germline CDR1 and CDR2: LGHNA and YNFKEQ. Trimming shortened V by 0 bases and J by 9 bases, and 12 bases separated the two germline ends. As DNA, the CDR3 is TGTGCCAGCAGCCAAGATTTAGGGGGTGGTGAGCAGTTCTTC. It yields the protein CASSQDLGGGEQFF.

J is TRBJ1-6 and V is TRBV5-1; D is perhaps TRBD1 (5 bases). Germline loops: CDR1 SGHRS, CDR2 YFSETQ. V was shortened by 0 bases and J by 10 bases, with 11 bases between the two germline ends. The CDR3 has 14 residues. CDR3 sequence reads: CASSLEGRGSPLHF. CDR3 nucleotide sequence: TGCGCCAGCAGCTTGGAGGGCCGGGGGTCACCCCTCCACTTT. The entire variable domain, with the rest obtained from reference TRBV5-1 and TRBJ1-6, is as follows: KAGVTQTPRYLIKTRGQQVTLSCSPISGHRSVSWYQQTPGQGLQFLFEYFSETQRNKGNFPGRFSGRQFSNSRSEMNVSTLELGDSALYLCASSLEGRGSPLHFGNGTRLTVT.

The V gene is TRBV7-3, the J gene TRBJ2-1; a weak D match, TRBD1 (6 bases). Germline assignment: CDR1 SGHTA and CDR2 FQGTGA. The length of the CDR3 is 11 residues. The V end was cut by 10 bases, the J end by 8 bases, with 12 bases between. CDR3 bases: TGTGCCACGCTGGACAGCTATGAGCAGTTCTTC. Translating gives CATLDSYEQFF.

This rearrangement joins TRBV7-9 to TRBJ1-3, with 7 bases identical to TRBD1. Trimming at V came to 5 bases and at J to 2 bases, leaving 18 bases not matched to a gene. This CDR3 comprises 19 residues. CDR1 is SEHNR, CDR2 FQNEAQ, per germline (reference sequence). In DNA, the CDR3 is TGTGCCAGCAGCATCGATGAATGGACAGGCTATTCCCCTGGAAACACCATATATTTT. Translated, it gives CASSIDEWTGYSPGNTIYF.

The chain is built from TRBV18 and TRBJ2-1; unclear D gene. The V end lost 2 bases, the J end lost 7 bases, and 15 bases lay between the germline ends. The CDR3 is 15 amino acids. CDR1 KGHSH and CDR2 LQKENI come from the germline V gene. This CDR3 is CASSPYEAAANEQFF. The CDR3 region has the DNA TGTGCCAGCTCACCATACGAGGCCGCCGCAAATGAGCAGTTCTTC.